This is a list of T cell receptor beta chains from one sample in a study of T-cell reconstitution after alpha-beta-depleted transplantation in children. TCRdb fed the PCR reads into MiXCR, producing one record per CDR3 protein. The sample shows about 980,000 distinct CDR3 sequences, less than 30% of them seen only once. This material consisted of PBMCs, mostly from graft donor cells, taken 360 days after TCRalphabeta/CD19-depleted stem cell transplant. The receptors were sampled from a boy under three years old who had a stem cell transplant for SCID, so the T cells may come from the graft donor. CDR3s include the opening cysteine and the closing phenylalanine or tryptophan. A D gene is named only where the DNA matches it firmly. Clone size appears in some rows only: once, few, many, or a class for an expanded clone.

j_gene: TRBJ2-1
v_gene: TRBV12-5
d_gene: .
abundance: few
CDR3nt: TGTGCTAGTGGTTTCTGGACAGAGACTCAATTTGGCTCCTACAATGAGCAGTTCTTC
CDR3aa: CASGFWTETQFGSYNEQFF

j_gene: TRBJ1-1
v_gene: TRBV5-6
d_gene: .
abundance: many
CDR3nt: TGTGCCAGCAGCTTGGTGGGTCTGAACACTGAAGCTTTCTTT
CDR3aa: CASSLVGLNTEAFF

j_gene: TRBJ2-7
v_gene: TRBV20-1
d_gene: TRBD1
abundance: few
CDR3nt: TGCAGTGCCGTCGAACAGGGGCTTATCTCCTACGAGCAGTACTTC
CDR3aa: CSAVEQGLISYEQYF

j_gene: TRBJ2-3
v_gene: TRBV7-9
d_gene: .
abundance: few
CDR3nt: TGTGCCAGCGCGTTCCGGGACTCATACACAGATACGCAGTATTTT
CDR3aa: CASAFRDSYTDTQYF

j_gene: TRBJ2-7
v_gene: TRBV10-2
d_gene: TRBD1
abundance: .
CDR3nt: TGCGCCAGCAGTGTGACAGGGTCAAACTCCTACGAGCAGTACTTC
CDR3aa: CASSVTGSNSYEQYF

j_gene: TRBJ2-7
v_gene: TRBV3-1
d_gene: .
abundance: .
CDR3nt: TGTGCCAGCCCCCCAAGACAGTCTGACGACGAGCAGTACTTC
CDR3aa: CASPPRQSDDEQYF

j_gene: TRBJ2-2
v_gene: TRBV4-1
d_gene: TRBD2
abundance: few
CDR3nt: TGCGCCAGCAGCCAAAGGCTAGCGGGGGTCAACACCGGGGAGCTGTTTTTT
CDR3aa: CASSQRLAGVNTGELFF

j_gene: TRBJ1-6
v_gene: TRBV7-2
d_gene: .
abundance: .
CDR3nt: TGTGCCAGCAGCTTGCGAGGGGAACCCCTCCACTTT
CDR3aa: CASSLRGEPLHF

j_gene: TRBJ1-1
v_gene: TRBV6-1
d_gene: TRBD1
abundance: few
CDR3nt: TGTGCCAGCAGTCTCATCCGGGACAGGGTTAAGAACACTGAAGCTTTCTTT
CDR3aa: CASSLIRDRVKNTEAFF

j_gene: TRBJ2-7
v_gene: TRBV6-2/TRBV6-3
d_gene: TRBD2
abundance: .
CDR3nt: TGTGCCAGCAGTTCCTTCATACTAGCGGGGATCCACTACGAGCAGTACTTC
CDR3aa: CASSSFILAGIHYEQYF

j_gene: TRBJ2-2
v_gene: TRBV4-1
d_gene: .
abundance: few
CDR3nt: TGCGCCAGCAGCCAACCATTAGACTTAGTAGGGGTTCCGAACACCGGGGAGCTGTTTTTT
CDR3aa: CASSQPLDLVGVPNTGELFF

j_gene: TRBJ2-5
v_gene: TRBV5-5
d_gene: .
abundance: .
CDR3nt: TGTGCCAGCGGCATAGATCCCTTGCAGACCCAGTACTTC
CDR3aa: CASGIDPLQTQYF

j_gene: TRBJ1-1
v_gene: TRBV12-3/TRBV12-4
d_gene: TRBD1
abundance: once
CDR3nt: TGTGCCAGCAGTTTAGCCTGGGCGTGGGAGGACAGGGTGAACACTGAAGCTTTCTTT
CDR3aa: CASSLAWAWEDRVNTEAFF

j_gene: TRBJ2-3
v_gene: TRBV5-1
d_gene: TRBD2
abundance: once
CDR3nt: TGCGCCAGCAGCTTGGCCGGACTAGCGCCGGATACGCAGTATTTT
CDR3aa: CASSLAGLAPDTQYF

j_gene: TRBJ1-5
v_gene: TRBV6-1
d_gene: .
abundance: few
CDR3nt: TGTGCCAGCAGCGCTTGGGAGCAGCCCCAGCATTTT
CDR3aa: CASSAWEQPQHF

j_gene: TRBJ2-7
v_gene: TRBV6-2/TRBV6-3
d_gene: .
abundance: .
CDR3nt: TGTGCCAGCCAGACAGACCGAATCTCCTACGAGCAGTACTTC
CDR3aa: CASQTDRISYEQYF

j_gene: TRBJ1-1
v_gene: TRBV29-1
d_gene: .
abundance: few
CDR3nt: TGCAGCGTTGAAACCGACCGATTGAGAGCTTTCTTT
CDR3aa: CSVETDRLRAFF

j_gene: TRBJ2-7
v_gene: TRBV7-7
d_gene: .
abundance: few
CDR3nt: TGTGCCAGCAGCCCTAGCGCAGGCTCTAACGAGCAGTACTTC
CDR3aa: CASSPSAGSNEQYF

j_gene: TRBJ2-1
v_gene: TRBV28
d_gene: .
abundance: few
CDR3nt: TGTGCCAGCAGTTTCAGGTCGGGGTATGAGCAGTTCTTC
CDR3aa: CASSFRSGYEQFF

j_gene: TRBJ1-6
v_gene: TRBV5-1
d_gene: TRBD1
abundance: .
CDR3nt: TGCGCCAGCAGCCCCCCGGACAGGTCCCAAGGATCACCCCTCCACTTT
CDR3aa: CASSPPDRSQGSPLHF

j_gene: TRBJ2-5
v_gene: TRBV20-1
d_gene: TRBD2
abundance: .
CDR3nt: TGCAGTGCTAGCCTAAGCGGGGGGGCTGAGACCCAGTACTTC
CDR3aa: CSASLSGGAETQYF

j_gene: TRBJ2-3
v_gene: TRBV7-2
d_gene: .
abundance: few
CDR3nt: TGTGCCAGCAGCCCCTGGGACTTGAGCACAGATACGCAGTATTTT
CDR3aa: CASSPWDLSTDTQYF

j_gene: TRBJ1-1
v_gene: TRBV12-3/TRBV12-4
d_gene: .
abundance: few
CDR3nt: TGTGCCAGCCTTCCCTGGGACCGAAACACTGAAGCTTTCTTT
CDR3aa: CASLPWDRNTEAFF

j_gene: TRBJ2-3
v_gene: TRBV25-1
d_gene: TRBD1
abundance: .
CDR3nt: TGTGCCAGCAGTGAGGAGGGACAGGGTCGGGATACGCAGTATTTT
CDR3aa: CASSEEGQGRDTQYF

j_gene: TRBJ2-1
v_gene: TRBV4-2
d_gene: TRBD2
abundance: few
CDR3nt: TGTGCCAGCAGCCAAGATGGGGTTGCGGGAGGGTCTAGTGAGCAGTTCTTC
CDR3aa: CASSQDGVAGGSSEQFF

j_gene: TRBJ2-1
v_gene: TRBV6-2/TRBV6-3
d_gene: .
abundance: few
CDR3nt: TGTGCCAGCAGTCGATTGAGGGACATCTACAATGAGCAGTTCTTC
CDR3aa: CASSRLRDIYNEQFF

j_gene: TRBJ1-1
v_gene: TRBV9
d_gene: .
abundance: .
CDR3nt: TGTGCCAGCAGCGTAGGGTGGGGTCGATACACTGAAGCTTTCTTT
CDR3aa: CASSVGWGRYTEAFF

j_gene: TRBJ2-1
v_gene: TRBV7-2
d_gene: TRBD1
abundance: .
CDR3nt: TGTGCCAGCAGCCCCGGGACAGGGGGGGGCAATGAGCAGTTCTTC
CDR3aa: CASSPGTGGGNEQFF

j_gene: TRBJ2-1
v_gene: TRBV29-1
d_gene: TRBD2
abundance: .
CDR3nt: TGCAGCGTGGAGCGGGGGAGGTCCTACAATGAGCAGTTCTTC
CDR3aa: CSVERGRSYNEQFF